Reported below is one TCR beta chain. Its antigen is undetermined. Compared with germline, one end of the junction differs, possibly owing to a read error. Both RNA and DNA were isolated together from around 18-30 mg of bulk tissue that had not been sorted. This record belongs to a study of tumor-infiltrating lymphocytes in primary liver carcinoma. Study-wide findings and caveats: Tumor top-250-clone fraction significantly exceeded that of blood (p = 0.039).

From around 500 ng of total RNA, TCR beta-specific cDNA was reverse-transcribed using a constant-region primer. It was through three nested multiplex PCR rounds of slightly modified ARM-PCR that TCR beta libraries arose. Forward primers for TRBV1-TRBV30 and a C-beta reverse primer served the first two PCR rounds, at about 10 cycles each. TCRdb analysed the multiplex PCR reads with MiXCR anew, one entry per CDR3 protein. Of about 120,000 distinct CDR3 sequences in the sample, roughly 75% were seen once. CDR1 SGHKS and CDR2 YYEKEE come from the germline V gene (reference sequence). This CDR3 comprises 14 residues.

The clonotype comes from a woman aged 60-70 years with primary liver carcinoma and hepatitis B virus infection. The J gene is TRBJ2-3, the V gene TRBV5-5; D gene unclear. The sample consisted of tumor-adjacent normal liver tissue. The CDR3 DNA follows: TGTGCCAGCAGGAGGTGGACCGGCACAGATACGCAGTATTTC. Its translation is CASRRWTGTDTQYF.